Ten or more counts support the clone carrying this T cell receptor beta chain. Unique molecular identifiers were attached to individual cDNA molecules. Using its own MiXCR run on the 5' RACE reads, TCRdb lists one record per CDR3 protein. This repertoire shows 15,000 to 25,000 distinct CDR3 sequences, approximately 4.4% found once; its top ten account for 5.5% to 8.5%. V lost 5 bases and J 8 bases, leaving 15 bases between the germline ends. The CDR3 loop spans 12 amino acids. Per the germline V gene, CDR1 is SQVTM and CDR2 is ANQGSEA. This sample was included in a study of early T cells in non-severe SARS-CoV-2 infection.

The chain carries TRBV29-1 and TRBJ1-2; no definite D call. The sequencing sample was made of whole blood. The source is an adult who was a healthcare worker with PCR-confirmed SARS-CoV-2 infection or an uninfected control (not recorded which). The CDR3 region has the DNA TGCAGCGTTTCTTACAGCAGTCGGGGCTACACCTTC. As protein: CSVSYSSRGYTF.